These T cell receptor beta chains were read from a single sample in a study of blood T cell repertoires in COVID-19. Clones were read by immunoSEQ multiplex PCR, and TCRdb kept only the in-frame ones, dropping some. The sample carries 250,000 to 300,000 clones, approximately 89% recorded once. Source material: peripheral blood. Every receptor here comes from a woman aged 60-75 years with acute or convalescent COVID-19. The CDR3 runs from the conserved cysteine through the conserved F or W. The D gene is left open where the match is weak. Expanded clones get a size class; other rows say once, few or many, or leave the size out.

>TRBD1|TRBV19|TRBJ2-6|-
CASNPGPGQGNSGANVLTF
TGTGCCAGTAACCCGGGCCCGGGACAGGGGAACTCTGGGGCCAACGTCCTGACTTTC
>-|TRBV24-1|TRBJ2-5|-
CATSTGETQYF
TGTGCCACCTCGACCGGGGAGACCCAGTACTTC
>-|TRBV28|TRBJ1-1|-
CASSFGGLANQNTEAFF
TGTGCCAGCAGTTTTGGGGGACTTGCCAACCAGAACACTGAAGCTTTCTTT
>TRBD1|TRBV7-9|TRBJ2-1|once
CASSPGTGALRGQFF
TGTGCCAGCAGCCCCGGGACAGGGGCGTTACGGGGGCAGTTCTTC
>TRBD1|TRBV2|TRBJ2-7|-
CASSEGTGGTYEQYF
TGTGCCAGCAGTGAGGGGACAGGTGGGACCTACGAGCAGTACTTC
>TRBD2|TRBV18|TRBJ2-4|-
CASSPPGLAGVNIQYF
TGTGCCAGCTCACCACCGGGACTAGCGGGGGTAAACATTCAGTACTTC
>-|TRBV27|TRBJ2-5|-
CASSLSRGGQETQYF
TGTGCCAGCAGTTTATCGAGGGGGGGTCAAGAGACCCAGTACTTC
>TRBD1|TRBV3-1/TRBV3-2|TRBJ1-2|once
CASSGRTGGGSYTF
TGTGCCAGCAGCGGACGGACAGGGGGGGGTAGCTACACCTTC
>-|TRBV28|TRBJ1-1|-
CASSRYTGMNTEAFF
TGTGCCAGCAGTAGATACACAGGCATGAACACTGAAGCTTTCTTT
>TRBD1|TRBV6-5|TRBJ1-5|-
CASSLGTGGDQPQHF
TGTGCCAGCAGTCTGGGGACAGGGGGGGACCAGCCCCAGCATTTT
>-|TRBV7-9|TRBJ1-1|-
CATRQGSDTEAFF
TGTGCCACCCGGCAGGGATCGGACACTGAAGCTTTCTTT
>TRBD2|TRBV5-1|TRBJ2-5|-
CASSLPMAGVKETQYF
TGCGCCAGCAGCTTGCCAATGGCGGGAGTTAAAGAGACCCAGTACTTC
>-|TRBV4-3|TRBJ2-7|-
CASSLWAGPSYEQYF
TGCGCCAGCAGCCTCTGGGCAGGTCCTTCCTACGAGCAGTACTTC
>TRBD1|TRBV24-1|TRBJ2-1|-
CATSERQGSANEQFF
TGTGCCACCAGTGAAAGACAGGGATCGGCCAATGAGCAGTTCTTC
>-|TRBV7-5|TRBJ2-2|-
CARSFDMWVYNTGELFF
TGTGCCAGAAGCTTCGACATGTGGGTTTATAACACCGGGGAGCTGTTTTTT
>-|TRBV5-1|TRBJ2-2|-
CASSSRDTRMVTGELFF
TGCGCCAGCAGCTCCCGGGACACTCGAATGGTCACCGGGGAGCTGTTTTTT
>TRBD1|TRBV4-2|TRBJ2-5|-
CASSQDGQGGETQYF
TGTGCCAGCAGCCAAGACGGACAGGGAGGAGAGACCCAGTACTTC
>-|TRBV7-9|TRBJ1-2|-
CASSRQQENYGYTF
TGTGCCAGCAGCCGTCAACAGGAGAACTATGGCTACACCTTC
>TRBD1|TRBV27|TRBJ1-6|-
CASSLGQGGSPLHF
TGTGCCAGCAGTTTGGGACAGGGGGGTTCACCCCTCCACTTT
>TRBD1|TRBV6-5|TRBJ1-6|once
CASSPRTGQSPLHF
TGTGCCAGCAGTCCCCGGACAGGCCAATCACCCCTCCACTTT
>-|TRBV12-3/TRBV12-4|TRBJ1-1|-
CASTLTEAFF
TGTGCCAGCACCCTCACTGAAGCTTTCTTT
>TRBD2|TRBV28|TRBJ2-7|-
CASTPGTRVYEQYF
TGTGCCAGCACCCCAGGGACTAGGGTCTACGAGCAGTACTTC
>-|TRBV18|TRBJ2-5|once
CASSPRTEETQYF
TGTGCCAGCTCACCCCGGACAGAAGAGACCCAGTACTTC
>-|TRBV9|TRBJ2-7|-
CASSGGGPAYEQYF
TGTGCCAGCAGCGGAGGAGGGCCAGCCTACGAGCAGTACTTC
>TRBD2|TRBV6-6|TRBJ2-7|-
CASSSTVGTSGSGRSYEQYF
TGTGCCAGCAGCTCAACGGTTGGGACTAGCGGGAGTGGACGCTCCTACGAGCAGTACTTC
>-|TRBV6-6|TRBJ2-5|-
CASSYPRGGIEETQYF
TGTGCCAGCAGTTACCCGCGTGGGGGCATCGAAGAGACCCAGTACTTC
>TRBD1|TRBV7-2|TRBJ2-1|-
CASSLGQGGYNEQFF
TGTGCCAGCAGCTTGGGACAGGGGGGCTACAATGAGCAGTTCTTC
>TRBD1|TRBV19|TRBJ1-1|once
CASSLGQVLSEAFF
TGTGCCAGTAGCCTGGGACAGGTACTCTCTGAAGCTTTCTTT
>-|TRBV7-9|TRBJ1-5|-
CASSSRGSNQPQHF
TGTGCCAGCAGCTCCAGGGGTAGCAATCAGCCCCAGCATTTT
>TRBD2|TRBV5-1|TRBJ2-7|few
CASSVEPGLAGSGEQYF
TGCGCCAGCAGCGTGGAGCCGGGACTAGCTGGATCTGGAGAGCAGTACTTC
>-|TRBV7-8|TRBJ2-5|once
CASSLGRRGETQYF
TGTGCCAGCAGCTTAGGGCGGAGAGGGGAGACCCAGTACTTC
>TRBD2|TRBV19|TRBJ2-1|-
CASSIGGTSGYNEQFF
TGTGCCAGTAGTATAGGTGGGACTAGCGGTTACAATGAGCAGTTCTTC
>TRBD1|TRBV6-2/TRBV6-3|TRBJ2-3|once
CASSPGTGVTDTQYF
TGTGCCAGCAGCCCCGGGACAGGGGTCACAGATACGCAGTATTTT
>TRBD2|TRBV20-1|TRBJ2-3|-
CSASGSGSLTDTQYF
TGCAGTGCTAGTGGTAGCGGGAGCTTGACAGATACGCAGTATTTT
>TRBD2|TRBV19|TRBJ2-1|-
CASSLRTSRGGLDNEQFF
TGTGCCAGTAGTCTGCGGACTAGTCGGGGGGGCCTGGACAATGAGCAGTTCTTC
>TRBD2|TRBV24-1|TRBJ2-1|-
CATSDHTSGAIYNEQFF
TGTGCCACCAGTGATCATACTAGCGGGGCGATCTACAATGAGCAGTTCTTC
>-|TRBV14|TRBJ2-3|-
CASSPGQSPTQYF
TGTGCCAGCAGCCCTGGGCAGTCCCCGACGCAGTATTTT
>-|TRBV27|TRBJ2-7|-
CASSLVGAAEQYF
TGTGCCAGCAGTTTAGTAGGGGCGGCTGAGCAGTACTTC
>-|TRBV28|TRBJ2-7|-
CASSFADTREEQYF
TGTGCCAGCAGTTTTGCGGACACCAGAGAGGAGCAGTACTTC
>-|TRBV7-2|TRBJ2-2|-
CASSLVRTTNTGELFF
TGTGCCAGCAGCTTAGTACGGACAACCAACACCGGGGAGCTGTTTTTT
>TRBD2|TRBV13|TRBJ2-5|-
CASSLQAGRSQETQYF
TGTGCCAGCAGCTTACAAGCGGGACGGTCACAAGAGACCCAGTACTTC
>TRBD1|TRBV6-5|TRBJ2-7|-
CATLGTGTYEQYF
TGTGCCACCCTCGGGACAGGGACCTACGAGCAGTACTTC
>-|TRBV7-6|TRBJ1-4|-
CASSLNSFPEAPNEKLFF
TGTGCCAGCAGCTTAAACTCCTTCCCAGAGGCTCCAAATGAAAAACTGTTTTTT
>-|TRBV7-2|TRBJ1-4|-
CASSLGDWRGKLFF
TGTGCCAGCAGCTTAGGAGATTGGCGGGGGAAACTGTTTTTT
>TRBD1|TRBV7-9|TRBJ2-7|-
CASSQTGSRFEQYF
TGTGCCAGCAGCCAGACAGGGTCTCGATTTGAGCAGTACTTC
>TRBD1|TRBV19|TRBJ2-7|-
CASSTPTGAPYEQYF
TGTGCCAGTAGTACCCCGACAGGGGCTCCCTACGAGCAGTACTTC
>TRBD2|TRBV11-2|TRBJ2-4|-
CASSAPGLAIIAKNIQYF
TGTGCCAGCAGCGCACCGGGACTAGCGATTATAGCCAAAAACATTCAGTACTTC